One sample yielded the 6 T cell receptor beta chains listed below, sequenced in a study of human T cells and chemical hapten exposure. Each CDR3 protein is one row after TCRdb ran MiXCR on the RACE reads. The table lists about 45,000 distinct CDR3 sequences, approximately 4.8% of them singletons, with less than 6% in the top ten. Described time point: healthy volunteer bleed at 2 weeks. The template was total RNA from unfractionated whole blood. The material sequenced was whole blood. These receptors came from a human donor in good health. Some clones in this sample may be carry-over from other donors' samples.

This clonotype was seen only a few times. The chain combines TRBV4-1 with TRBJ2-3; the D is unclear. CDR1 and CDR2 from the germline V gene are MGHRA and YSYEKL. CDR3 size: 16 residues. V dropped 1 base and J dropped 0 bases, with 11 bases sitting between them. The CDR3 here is CASSQVNLISTDTQYF. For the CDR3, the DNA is TGCGCCAGCAGCCAAGTTAACCTGATTAGCACAGATACGCAGTATTTT.

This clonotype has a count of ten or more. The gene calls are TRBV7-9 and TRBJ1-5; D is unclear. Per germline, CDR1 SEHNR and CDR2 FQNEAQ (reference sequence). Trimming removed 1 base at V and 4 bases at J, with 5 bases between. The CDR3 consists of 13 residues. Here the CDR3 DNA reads TGTGCCAGCAGCTTAGTGGGAAATCAGCCCCAGCATTTT. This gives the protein CASSLVGNQPQHF.

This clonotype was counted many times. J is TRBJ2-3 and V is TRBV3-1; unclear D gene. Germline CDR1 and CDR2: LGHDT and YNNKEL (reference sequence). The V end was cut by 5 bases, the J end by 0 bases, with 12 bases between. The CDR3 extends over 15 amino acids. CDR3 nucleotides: TGTGCCAGCAGCTCCTTCCGGCGGAGCACAGATACGCAGTATTTT. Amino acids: CASSSFRRSTDTQYF.

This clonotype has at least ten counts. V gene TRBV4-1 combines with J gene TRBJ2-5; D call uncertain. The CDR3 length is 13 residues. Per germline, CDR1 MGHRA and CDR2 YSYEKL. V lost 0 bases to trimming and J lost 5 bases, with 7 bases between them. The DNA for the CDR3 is TGCGCCAGCAGCCAAGATCACCGGGAGACCCAGTACTTC. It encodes CASSQDHRETQYF.

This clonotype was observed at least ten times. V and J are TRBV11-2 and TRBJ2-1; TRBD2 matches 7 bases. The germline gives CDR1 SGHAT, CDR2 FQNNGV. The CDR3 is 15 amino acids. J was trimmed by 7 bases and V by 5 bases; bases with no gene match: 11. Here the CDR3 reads CASSPWALGGNEQFF. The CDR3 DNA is TGTGCCAGCAGCCCCTGGGCCCTGGGGGGGAATGAGCAGTTCTTC.

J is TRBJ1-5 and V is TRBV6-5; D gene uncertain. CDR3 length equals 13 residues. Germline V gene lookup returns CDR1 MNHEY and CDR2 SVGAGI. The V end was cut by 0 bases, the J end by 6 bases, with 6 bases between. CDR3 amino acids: CASSYSRSQPQHF. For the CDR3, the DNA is TGTGCCAGCAGTTACTCACGGAGTCAGCCCCAGCATTTT.